This section outlines one TCR beta chain sequence together with its context. Its target is not known. CDR1 is SQVTM and CDR2 is ANQGSEA in the germline V gene. The CDR3 length is 11 residues. Trimming left V 7 bases short and J 0 bases short, with 7 bases between. The record originates from a study of T cells in Graves' hyperthyroidism and ophthalmopathy. Study results and limitations: Expanded thyroid clonotypes (above 0.001) were mostly also found in blood.

Researchers amplified the TCR beta CDR3 regions from RNA transcripts. HTBI primers were the set used in a first-round RT-PCR of the TCR CDR3. TCRdb fed the multiplex PCR reads into MiXCR, producing one record per CDR3 protein. The sample has approximately 600,000 distinct CDR3 sequences, less than 25% seen once. The sequenced sample was blood. The sequence was obtained from a man aged 25-45 years with Graves' ophthalmopathy. J is TRBJ2-7 and V is TRBV29-1; D gene unclear. The DNA for the CDR3 is TGCAGCGCCGGTGCCTCCTACGAGCAGTACTTC. Its protein is CSAGASYEQYF.